This T cell receptor (beta chain) is drawn from a study of early stage breast cancer tumors. Study-level findings and limits: Tumors had approximately 2.6-fold higher T cell density and higher clonality than adjacent normal breast tissue. Chain pairing and CD4, CD8 or FOXP3 expression were not captured. Most shared enriched TCRB sequences were commonly generated ones.

CDR3 length: 14 amino acids. V shed 6 bases, J shed 2 bases, and the junction held 5 bases outside the gene matches. Looked up from germline, CDR1 is MNHNY and CDR2 is SVGAGI (reference sequence). Data came from immunoSEQ multiplex PCR; TCRdb stores just in-frame clones and leaves some out. Of about 21,000 clones detected, 75% to 80% appear once; the ten largest clones hold about a quarter. This clone was observed a single time. Its cognate antigen is unknown. The clonotype originates from a person in their sixties or seventies with breast cancer. Sequencing used blood. The gene calls are TRBV6-6 and TRBJ2-7; 9 bases are shared with TRBD1. The chain's CDR3 is CASSNDRGTYEQYF. The CDR3 coding sequence is TGTGCCAGCAGCAATGACAGGGGGACCTACGAGCAGTACTTC.